This TCR beta chain was obtained from a study of blood T cell repertoires in COVID-19 (TCRdb year 2020). Context from the whole study: Samples covering the acute and convalescent phases of COVID-19 were provided by collaborators in the United States, Italy and Spain. The material from the prospective study consisted of cDNA or gDNA derived from T cells, B-cell-depleted T cells, or PBMCs. Where available, HLA class I and class II types were taken from metadata supplied by the sample provider and were not determined by assay-based typing. The repertoires were made available in a free public database intended to serve as a resource for research on the immune response to SARS-CoV-2. The samples were drawn from two sources: the first 160 participants of the ongoing ImmuneRACE study, and 1,254 subjects contributed by 6 global collaborators. A de-identified subject ID, COVID-19 status, age in years and sex were almost always included in the sample metadata. Deeply sampled blood TCRbeta repertoires from subjects exposed to, actively infected with, or recovered from COVID-19 were included in the dataset.

With regard to this clone: It lacks a known antigen. Nothing much larger sits one base from this clone, and base qualities are not available.

Its CDR3 holds 15 amino acids, cysteine through phenylalanine. CDR3 DNA only is kept here, 45 bases in frame from base 1. V is pruned by 4 bases and J by 0 bases, leaving 5 bases of the junction without a gene match. CDR1 MNHEY and CDR2 SVGAGI were looked up in the germline V gene. The collaborating institutions used their own protocols to collect whole blood in K2EDTA tubes. For TCRbeta analysis, collaborators shipped samples as frozen whole blood, isolated PBMCs, or DNA extracted from either of those sample types. What the study reported, not specific to this receptor: The quantity of clinical and demographic metadata differed by source and by participant and was supplied without curation.

The immunoSEQ Assay, a bias-controlled multiplex PCR, was used to amplify TCRbeta CDR3 regions from genomic DNA. As for the original processing: Nucleated cell counts per sample were estimated from amplification of reference gene primers within the assay. Sequence reads were collapsed and filtered to measure the absolute abundance of every unique TCRbeta CDR3 rearrangement. For each sample, productive Simpson clonality was calculated by taking the square root of Simpson's diversity index across productive rearrangements. TCRdb obtained this table from immuneACCESS and retained in-frame rearrangements with V and J assigned. These tables miss some clones; where compared with another copy, unresolved V genes account for less than half of the shortfall, and the remainder is unexplained. That table furnishes V, J and clone size, whereas the DNA furnished D and trimming. This sample lists 140,000 to 150,000 clones; around 85% were detected once. The ten largest clones represent approximately 2.7% of the sample.

The specimen sequenced was peripheral blood. The chain uses TRBV6-5 and TRBJ1-1, and 7 junctional nucleotides match TRBD1. This clonotype was obtained from a woman in her forties with active or convalescent COVID-19. At the DNA level, the sequence is TGTGCCAGCAGTTCCAGGGGGGTTATGAACACTGAAGCTTTCTTT. Its coded protein is CASSSRGVMNTEAFF.